The source of this T cell receptor (beta chain) is a study of cytomegalovirus exposure and HLA in healthy donors. PCR used 60 Vbeta primers and 13 Jbeta primers. The data were produced by immunoSEQ multiplex PCR, yet TCRdb's version contains in-frame clones alone and is incomplete. The profile shows some 120,000 clones, around 69% of them singletons. The CDR3 is 14 amino acids. V shed 6 bases and J shed 5 bases, with 14 bases lying between them. Germline V gene data show CDR1 as MNHNY and CDR2 as SVGAGI (reference sequence). This clone was counted between two and nine times. Input material: PBMCs. The J gene is TRBJ1-5, the V gene TRBV6-6; a weak D match, TRBD1 (5 bases). This receptor was taken from a woman between 35 and 50 years old in good health and CMV-seropositive. CDR3 DNA: TGTGCCAGCAGCAACCGACAGCCAGATCAGCCCCAGCATTTT. This encodes CASSNRQPDQPQHF.